These 19 T cell receptor beta chains originate from one sample sequenced in a study of shared clonotypes between healthy human individuals. Repertoires were generated with immunoSEQ multiplex PCR, while TCRdb's copy carries only in-frame clones and drops some. The repertoire holds more than 900,000 clones, with approximately 80% as singletons. Sequencing was carried out using memory CD4+ T cells from PBMCs. Subset indicated: CD45RA-negative fraction. Every receptor here comes from a man between 18 and 29 years old in good health. Some clones in this sample may be carry-over from other donors' samples.

The CDR3 reads CASSLESAHRARAAGEQYF. The CDR3 DNA reads TGTGCCAGCAGCTTAGAATCAGCGCACCGGGCCAGGGCCGCCGGCGAGCAGTACTTC. This chain uses TRBV7-2 with TRBJ2-7; tentatively, D is TRBD1 (5 bases). Germline assignment: CDR1 SGHTA and CDR2 FQGNSA. The CDR3 spans 19 residues. V was shortened by 1 base and J by 6 bases, with 28 bases between the two germline ends.

The chain combines TRBV30 with TRBJ2-2; 12 positions match TRBD1. Per the germline V gene, CDR1 is GTSNPN and CDR2 is SVGIG (reference sequence). J was trimmed by 4 bases and V by 1 base; bases with no gene match: 1. This CDR3 is built from 15 residues. The CDR3 is CAWSEGQGATGELFF. CDR3 bases: TGTGCCTGGAGTGAGGGACAGGGGGCCACCGGGGAGCTGTTTTTT.

The rearrangement uses TRBV7-9 and TRBJ1-1; the D is unclear. Germline assignment: CDR1 SEHNR and CDR2 FQNEAQ (reference sequence). CDR3 size: 15 residues. Trimming shortened V by 2 bases and J by 1 base, and 11 bases separated the two germline ends. As DNA, the CDR3 is TGTGCCAGCAGCTTAACGAGGGCAGGGAACACTGAAGCTTTCTTT. Amino acids: CASSLTRAGNTEAFF.

The chain couples TRBV7-3 to TRBJ2-6, with D hard to call. Germline V gene data show CDR1 as SGHTA and CDR2 as FQGTGA. The CDR3 contains 16 residues. The V and J ends lost 2 bases and 5 bases respectively, with 13 bases between them. The CDR3 region is CASSLPQQSRANVLTF. The CDR3 region has the DNA TGTGCCAGCAGCTTACCGCAACAAAGTCGGGCCAACGTCCTGACTTTC.

In its sample, this clone was seen a few times. The gene calls are TRBV30 and TRBJ1-5; D may be TRBD1 (5 bases). The germline V gene encodes CDR1 GTSNPN and CDR2 SVGIG (reference sequence). The V and J ends lost 0 bases and 5 bases respectively, with 11 bases between them. The CDR3 sequence is 14 residues long. The CDR3 loop reads CAWSVAGYDQPQHF. CDR3 DNA sequence: TGTGCCTGGAGTGTAGCAGGGTACGATCAGCCCCAGCATTTT.

This clone was recorded at least ten times. The rearrangement uses TRBV7-6 and TRBJ1-2; D is undetermined. V was cut by 1 base and J by 3 bases, with 6 bases left in between. The CDR3 contains 13 residues. Germline V gene sequence: CDR1 SGHVS, CDR2 FNYEAQ. CDR3 loop: CASSLGGDYGYTF. The CDR3 nucleotides are TGTGCCAGCAGCTTAGGTGGGGACTATGGCTACACCTTC.

This clone appeared a few times. Relative to the germline gene, one junction end is altered; a read error may explain this. This chain uses TRBV7-6 with TRBJ1-3; D gene ambiguous. The CDR3 contains 15 residues. Germline V gene data show CDR1 as SGHVS and CDR2 as FNYEAQ. CDR3 residues: CASSPAPSSGDTIYF. In DNA, the CDR3 is TGTGCCAGCAGCCCAGCGCCGAGCTCTGGAGACACCATATATTTT.

The V and J genes are TRBV30 and TRBJ2-3; no clear D. V was trimmed by 7 bases and J by 6 bases, leaving 11 bases between them. This CDR3 has 11 residues. CDR1 is GTSNPN and CDR2 is SVGIG in the germline V gene (reference sequence). CDR3 amino acids: CASRTGDTQYF. CDR3 bases: TGTGCCTCCAGAACTGGGGATACGCAGTATTTT.

Worth noting for this clone: The sample has other DNA sequences that encode this CDR3 too. This chain joins TRBV18 and TRBJ1-5; D unresolved. The germline CDR1 and CDR2 sequences are KGHSH and LQKENI. Trimming cost V 6 bases and J 2 bases, with 8 bases left between them. This CDR3 is built from 13 residues. CDR3 amino acids: CASSGGGNQPQHF. CDR3 DNA sequence: TGTGCCAGCTCCGGCGGAGGCAATCAGCCCCAGCATTTT.

This clone was observed a single time. The rearrangement joins TRBV6-1 to TRBJ2-2, with a possible D match to TRBD2 (5 bases). The CDR3 has 15 residues. Germline V gene data show CDR1 as MNHNS and CDR2 as SASEGT. V lost 7 bases, J lost 0 bases, and 12 bases lay in between. This CDR3 reads CASTAALANTGELFF. The DNA of the CDR3 is TGTGCCAGCACAGCGGCACTTGCGAACACCGGGGAGCTGTTTTTT.

The rearrangement uses TRBV5-4 and TRBJ2-5; D gene uncertain. The germline gives CDR1 SGHNT, CDR2 YYREEE (reference sequence). The CDR3 contains 12 residues. Trimming shortened V by 4 bases and J by 3 bases, and 7 bases separated the two germline ends. This chain's CDR3 is CASSRIEETQYF. The CDR3 nucleotides read TGTGCCAGCAGCCGAATAGAAGAGACCCAGTACTTC.

The genes are TRBV29-1 and TRBJ1-1, with 9 nucleotides matching TRBD1. Germline V gives CDR1 SQVTM, CDR2 ANQGSEA. Unmatched junction bases numbered 11, after V lost 3 bases and J lost 6 bases. This CDR3 region has 15 residues. CDR3 region: CSVEVMDRGGSEAFF. CDR3 coding DNA: TGCAGCGTTGAGGTTATGGACAGGGGAGGCTCTGAAGCTTTCTTT.

A note on this clone: This CDR3 is also generated by other DNA sequences in the sample. The chain uses TRBV18 and TRBJ2-5; weak D call: TRBD1 (6 bases). Germline CDR1 and CDR2: KGHSH and LQKENI. The CDR3 runs to 14 residues. V gave up 1 base and J gave up 2 bases, with 8 bases separating them. The CDR3 DNA reads as TGTGCCAGCTCACCACGACAGGTTCAAGAGACCCAGTACTTC. Translating it yields CASSPRQVQETQYF. The full variable domain, its missing parts supplied by reference TRBV18 and TRBJ2-5, is NAGVMQNPRHLVRRRGQEARLRCSPMKGHSHVYWYRQLPEEGLKFMVYLQKENIIDESGMPKERFSAEFPKEGPSILRIQQVVRGDSAAYFCASSPRQVQETQYFGPGTRLLVL.

This sequence joins TRBV4-3 and TRBJ1-1; D gene ambiguous. This CDR3 comprises 13 residues. Germline CDR1 is LGHNA and CDR2 is YSLEER. V lost 5 bases, J lost 0 bases, and 7 bases lay in between. CDR3 amino acids: CASSRSLNTEAFF. The CDR3 DNA sequence: TGCGCCAGCAGCAGGTCGCTGAACACTGAAGCTTTCTTT.

A few counts support this clone. Other DNA sequences in the sample encode the same CDR3. The CDR3 here is CASSVVEGNTEAFF. As DNA, the CDR3 is TGTGCCAGCAGCGTAGTTGAGGGAAACACTGAAGCTTTCTTT. The J gene is TRBJ1-1, the V gene TRBV9; no clear D. This CDR3 contains 14 residues. The germline V and J ends were trimmed by 0 bases and 2 bases, with 8 bases remaining between them. CDR1 is SGDLS and CDR2 is YYNGEE in the germline V gene.

On this clone: A far bigger clonotype differs at one base, so this is likely a read error. This sequence joins TRBV2 and TRBJ1-1, with D possibly being TRBD1 (6 bases). The CDR3 is 13 amino acids. Germline CDR1 is SNHLY and CDR2 is FYNNEI. The CDR3 is CAGSVGGGTEAFF. The CDR3 nucleotides read TGTGCCGGCAGTGTAGGGGGTGGCACTGAAGCTTTCTTT.

As for this clone: At one boundary the junction diverges from the germline segment, which might be a read error. Other DNA variants within this sample encode the same CDR3. This sequence joins TRBV29-1 and TRBJ1-2; perhaps TRBD1 as D (5 bases). CDR1 is SQVTM, CDR2 ANQGSEA, per germline. There are 11 residues in the CDR3. The CDR3 DNA reads as TGCAGCGCTCCAGCATGGGGCGGCTACACATTC. It translates to CSAPAWGGYTF.

This sequence joins TRBV7-3 and TRBJ2-7; TRBD2 is a possible D gene (7 bases). In germline, CDR1 is SGHTA, CDR2 FQGTGA. The CDR3 runs to 14 residues. Between the trimmed V and J ends, which lost 5 bases and 5 bases, there was a span of 16 bases. The CDR3 DNA sequence: TGTGCCAGCAGCCTTGCGGGGGCAGGAAACGAGCAGTACTTC. The encoded protein is CASSLAGAGNEQYF.

This rearrangement joins TRBV4-3 to TRBJ2-5; D gene unclear. Deletions cut 1 base from V and 1 base from J, with 4 bases between. The germline V gene has CDR1 LGHNA and CDR2 YSLEER. The CDR3 loop spans 13 amino acids. The CDR3 sequence: CASSQGVQETQYF. CDR3 in DNA: TGCGCCAGCAGCCAAGGGGTCCAAGAGACCCAGTACTTC.